This is a list of T cell receptor beta chains from one sample in a study of CD8 T cells in ankylosing spondylitis. TCRdb called the 5' RACE reads again in MiXCR, with one record for every CDR3 protein. The data contain some 270,000 distinct CDR3 sequences, 32% of them singletons. Input material: blood, either unsorted or a sorted T cell fraction (not recorded which). These receptors were taken from a male donor with ankylosing spondylitis or in good health (not recorded which). Both conserved end residues are part of each CDR3. The D gene is left open where the match is weak. Size is stated for part of the rows, as once, few or many counts, or as a class when the clone is expanded.

j_call d_call v_call clone_size cdr3_aa cdr3_nt
TRBJ1-5 . TRBV5-1 once CASSLGGQRNQPQHF TGCGCCAGCAGCTTGGGGGGTCAGCGCAATCAGCCCCAGCATTTT
TRBJ2-7 . TRBV29-1 . CSVEPPGSYEQYF TGCAGCGTTGAGCCGCCCGGATCCTACGAGCAGTACTTC
TRBJ2-7 TRBD1 TRBV20-1 . CSASYGTGLEEQYF TGCAGTGCTAGCTACGGGACAGGGTTGGAAGAGCAGTACTTC
TRBJ1-5 . TRBV5-5 once CASSWSAVGNQPQHF TGTGCCAGCAGCTGGTCGGCGGTGGGGAATCAGCCCCAGCATTTT
TRBJ1-5 TRBD1 TRBV12-3/TRBV12-4 . CASRSTGGRNQPQHF TGTGCCAGCAGGTCGACAGGGGGGCGCAATCAGCCCCAGCATTTT
TRBJ1-3 . TRBV20-1 . CSARDHSGNTIYF TGCAGTGCTAGAGATCACTCTGGAAACACCATATATTTT
TRBJ2-2 . TRBV7-2 . CASSLVVLEPTGELFF TGTGCCAGCAGCTTAGTGGTGCTAGAACCCACCGGGGAGCTGTTTTTT
TRBJ1-5 . TRBV7-9 . CASSTDTNQPQHF TGTGCCAGCAGCACCGACACCAATCAGCCCCAGCATTTT
TRBJ2-4 . TRBV2 . CATHRENIQYF TGTGCCACCCACAGGGAAAACATTCAGTACTTC
TRBJ1-1 . TRBV20-1 few CSATPAWNTEAFF TGCAGTGCTACCCCCGCGTGGAACACTGAAGCTTTCTTT
TRBJ2-1 TRBD2 TRBV5-5 few CASSWGLGSGEQFF TGTGCCAGCAGCTGGGGACTAGGGAGCGGTGAGCAGTTCTTC
TRBJ2-7 . TRBV6-5 many CASSSTPDSPLEQYF TGTGCCAGCAGTTCCACTCCGGACAGTCCTCTGGAGCAGTACTTC
TRBJ1-4 . TRBV20-1 few CSASGGNEKLFF TGCAGTGCTAGCGGGGGTAATGAAAAACTGTTTTTT
TRBJ2-7 TRBD1 TRBV20-1 . CSASWGTGYSYEQYF TGCAGTGCTAGTTGGGGGACAGGGTACTCCTACGAGCAGTACTTC
TRBJ2-1 . TRBV5-6 . CASSFTVRDEQFF TGTGCCAGCAGCTTTACGGTCAGGGATGAGCAGTTCTTC
TRBJ2-5 . TRBV4-2 . CASSPPGHGETQYF TGTGCCAGCAGCCCCCCGGGCCACGGAGAGACCCAGTACTTC
TRBJ2-7 . TRBV12-3/TRBV12-4 . CASSLFGAAYEQYF TGTGCCAGCAGTTTATTCGGGGCAGCGTACGAGCAGTACTTC
TRBJ2-3 . TRBV6-1 . CASKRQGEADTQYF TGTGCCAGCAAGCGCCAGGGAGAGGCAGATACGCAGTATTTT